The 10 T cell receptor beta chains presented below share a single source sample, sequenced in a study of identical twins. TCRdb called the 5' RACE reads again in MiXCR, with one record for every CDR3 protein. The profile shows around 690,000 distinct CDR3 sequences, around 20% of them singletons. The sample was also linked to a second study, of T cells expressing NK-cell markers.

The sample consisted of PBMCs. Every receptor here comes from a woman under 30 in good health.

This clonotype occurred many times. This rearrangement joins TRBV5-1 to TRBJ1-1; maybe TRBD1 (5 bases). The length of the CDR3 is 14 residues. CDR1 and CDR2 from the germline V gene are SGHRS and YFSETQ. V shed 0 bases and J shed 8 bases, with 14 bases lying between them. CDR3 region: CASSLAGQRPEAFF. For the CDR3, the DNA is TGCGCCAGCAGCTTGGCGGGGCAGCGGCCAGAAGCTTTCTTT.

The CDR3 spells CASSLSPNGIGTDTQYF. Here the CDR3 DNA reads TGCGCCAGCAGCTTATCCCCCAACGGGATCGGCACAGATACGCAGTATTTT. V is TRBV5-1 and J is TRBJ2-3; a possible D gene is TRBD2 (5 bases). Germline V gene data show CDR1 as SGHRS and CDR2 as YFSETQ. With 2 bases removed from V and 1 base from J, the gap between germline ends came to 17 bases. The CDR3 contains 17 residues.

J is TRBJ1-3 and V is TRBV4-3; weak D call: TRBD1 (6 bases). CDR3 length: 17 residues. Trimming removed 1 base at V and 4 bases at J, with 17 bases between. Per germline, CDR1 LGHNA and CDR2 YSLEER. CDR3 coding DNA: TGCGCCAGCAGCCAAGGCCTCTTACAGGGAGCGGGAAACACCATATATTTT. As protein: CASSQGLLQGAGNTIYF.

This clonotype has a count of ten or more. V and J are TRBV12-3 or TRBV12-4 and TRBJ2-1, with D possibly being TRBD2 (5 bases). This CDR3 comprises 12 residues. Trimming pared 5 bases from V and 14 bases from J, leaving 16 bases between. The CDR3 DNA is TGTGCCAGCAGTGGGGAGACCTTTGGGGAGTTCTTC. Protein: CASSGETFGEFF.

The CDR3 region has the DNA TGCGCCAGCAGCGCCGCGCAGAGGGGTGGAGGACTCGAGCAGTACTTC. Translating gives CASSAAQRGGGLEQYF. The V gene is TRBV5-1, the J gene TRBJ2-7, with D perhaps given as TRBD1 or TRBD2 (5 bases each). Germline CDR1 reads SGHRS; CDR2 reads YFSETQ. The CDR3 runs 16 residues. Trimming stripped 4 bases from V and 6 bases from J, with 23 bases between.

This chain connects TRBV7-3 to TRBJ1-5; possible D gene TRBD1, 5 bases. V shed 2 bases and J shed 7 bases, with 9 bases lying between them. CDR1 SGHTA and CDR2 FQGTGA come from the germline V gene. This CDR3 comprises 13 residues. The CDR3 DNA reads TGTGCCAGCAGCTTATCGCAGGGACAGCCCCAGCATTTT. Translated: CASSLSQGQPQHF.

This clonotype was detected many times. The CDR3 region is CASSLLAGMAKNIQYF. The CDR3 DNA follows: TGTGCCAGCAGTTTACTAGCGGGCATGGCCAAAAACATTCAGTACTTC. The gene calls are TRBV12-3 or TRBV12-4 and TRBJ2-4; 8 bases match TRBD2. V was clipped by 2 bases and J by 1 base; unmatched bases: 4. This CDR3 is 16 amino acids long.

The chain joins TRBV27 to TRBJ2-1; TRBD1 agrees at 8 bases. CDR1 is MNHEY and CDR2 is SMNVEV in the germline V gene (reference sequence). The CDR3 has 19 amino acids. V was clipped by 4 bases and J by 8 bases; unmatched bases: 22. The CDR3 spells CASSWRGRIPGQVKDEQFF. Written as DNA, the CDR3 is TGTGCCAGCAGTTGGCGAGGAAGGATACCGGGACAGGTTAAGGATGAGCAGTTCTTC.

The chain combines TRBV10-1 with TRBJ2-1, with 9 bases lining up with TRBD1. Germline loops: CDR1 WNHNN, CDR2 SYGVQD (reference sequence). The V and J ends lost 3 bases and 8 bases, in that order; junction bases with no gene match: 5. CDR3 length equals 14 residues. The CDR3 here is CASSETGGSDEQFF. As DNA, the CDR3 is TGCGCCAGCAGTGAAACAGGGGGCTCCGATGAGCAGTTCTTC.

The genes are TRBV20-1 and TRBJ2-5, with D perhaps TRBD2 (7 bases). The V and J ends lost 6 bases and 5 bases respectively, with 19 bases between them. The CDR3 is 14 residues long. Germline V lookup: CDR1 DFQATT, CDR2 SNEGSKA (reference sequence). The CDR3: CSAEGRGEEETQYF. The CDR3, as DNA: TGCAGTGCAGAAGGGAGGGGGGAGGAGGAGACCCAGTACTTC.